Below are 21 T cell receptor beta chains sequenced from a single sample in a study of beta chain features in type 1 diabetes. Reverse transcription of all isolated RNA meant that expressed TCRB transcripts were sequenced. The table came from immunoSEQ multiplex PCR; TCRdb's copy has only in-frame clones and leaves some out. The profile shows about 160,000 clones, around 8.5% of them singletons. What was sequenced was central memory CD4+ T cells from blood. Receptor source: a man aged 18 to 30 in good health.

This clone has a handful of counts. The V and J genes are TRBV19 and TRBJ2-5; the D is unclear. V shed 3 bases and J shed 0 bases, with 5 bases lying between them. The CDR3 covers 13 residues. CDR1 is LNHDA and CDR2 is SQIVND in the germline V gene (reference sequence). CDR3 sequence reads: CASSIRNQETQYF. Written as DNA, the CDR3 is TGTGCCAGTAGTATCAGGAACCAAGAGACCCAGTACTTC. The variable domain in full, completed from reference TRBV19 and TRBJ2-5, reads DGGITQSPKYLFRKEGQNVTLSCEQNLNHDAMYWYRQDPGQGLRLIYYSQIVNDFQKGDIAEGYSVSREKKESFPLTVTSAQKNPTAFYLCASSIRNQETQYFGPGTRLLVL.

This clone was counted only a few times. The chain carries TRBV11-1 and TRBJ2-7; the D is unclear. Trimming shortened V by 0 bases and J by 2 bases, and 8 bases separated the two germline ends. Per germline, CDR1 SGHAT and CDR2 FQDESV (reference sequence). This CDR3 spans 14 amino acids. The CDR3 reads CASSLATSAYEQYF. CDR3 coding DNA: TGTGCCAGCAGCTTAGCGACTTCTGCCTACGAGCAGTACTTC.

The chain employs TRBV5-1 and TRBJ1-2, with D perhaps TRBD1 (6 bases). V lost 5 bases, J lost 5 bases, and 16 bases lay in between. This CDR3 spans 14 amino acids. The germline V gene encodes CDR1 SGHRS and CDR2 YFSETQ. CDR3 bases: TGCGCCAGCAGTCCCGGTCAGGGGCCATATGGCTACACCTTC. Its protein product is CASSPGQGPYGYTF.

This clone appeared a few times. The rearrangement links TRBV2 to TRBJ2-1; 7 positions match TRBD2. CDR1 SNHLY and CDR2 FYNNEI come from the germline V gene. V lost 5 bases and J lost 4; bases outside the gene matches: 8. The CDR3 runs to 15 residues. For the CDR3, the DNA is TGTGCCAGCAGTCTAGGAGCGGGGCTGTACAATGAGCAGTTCTTC. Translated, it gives CASSLGAGLYNEQFF.

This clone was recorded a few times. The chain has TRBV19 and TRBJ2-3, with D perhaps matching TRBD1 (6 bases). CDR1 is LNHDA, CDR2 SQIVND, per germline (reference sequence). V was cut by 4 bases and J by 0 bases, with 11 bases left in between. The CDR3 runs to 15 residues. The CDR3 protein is CASSTRTVSTDTQYF. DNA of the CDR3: TGTGCCAGTAGTACCCGGACAGTCAGCACAGATACGCAGTATTTT.

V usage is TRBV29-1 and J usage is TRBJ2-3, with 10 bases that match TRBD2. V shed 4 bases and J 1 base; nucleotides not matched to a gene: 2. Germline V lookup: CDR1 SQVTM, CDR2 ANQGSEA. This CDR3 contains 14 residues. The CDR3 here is CSVALAGGTDTQYF. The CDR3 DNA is TGCAGCGTTGCTCTAGCGGGGGGCACAGATACGCAGTATTTT.

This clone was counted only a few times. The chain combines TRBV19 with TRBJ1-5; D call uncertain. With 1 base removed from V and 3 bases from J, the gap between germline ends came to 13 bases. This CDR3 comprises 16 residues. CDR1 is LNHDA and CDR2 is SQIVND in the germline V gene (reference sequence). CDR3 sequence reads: CASSIVAQVDNQPQHF. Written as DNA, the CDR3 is TGTGCCAGTAGTATAGTTGCCCAGGTCGACAATCAGCCCCAGCATTTT.

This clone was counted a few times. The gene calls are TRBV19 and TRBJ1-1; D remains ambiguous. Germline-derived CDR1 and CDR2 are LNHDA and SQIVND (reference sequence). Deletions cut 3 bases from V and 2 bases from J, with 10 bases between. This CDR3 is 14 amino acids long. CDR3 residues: CASSISTSNTEAFF. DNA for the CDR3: TGTGCCAGTAGTATCAGTACCTCAAACACTGAAGCTTTCTTT.

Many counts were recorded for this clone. CDR3: CATSRDLTSGGEQYF. CDR3 nucleotide sequence: TGTGCCACCAGCAGAGATCTGACTAGCGGGGGCGAGCAGTACTTC. The chain uses TRBV15 and TRBJ2-7, with 12 bases identical to TRBD2. V gave up 0 bases and J gave up 6 bases; unmatched junction bases: 3. Germline loops: CDR1 LNHNV, CDR2 YYDKDF (reference sequence). This CDR3 region has 15 residues.

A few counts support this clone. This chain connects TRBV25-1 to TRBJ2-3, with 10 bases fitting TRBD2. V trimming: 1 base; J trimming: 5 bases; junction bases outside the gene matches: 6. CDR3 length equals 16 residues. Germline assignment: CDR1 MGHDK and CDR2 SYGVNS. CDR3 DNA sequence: TGTGCCAGCAGTGAATCTCTAGCGGGAGAGGAAGATACGCAGTATTTT. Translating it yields CASSESLAGEEDTQYF. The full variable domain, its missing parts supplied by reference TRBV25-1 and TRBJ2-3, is EADIYQTPRYLVIGTGKKITLECSQTMGHDKMYWYQQDPGMELHLIHYSYGVNSTEKGDLSSESTVSRIRTEHFPLTLESARPSHTSQYLCASSESLAGEEDTQYFGPGTRLTVL.

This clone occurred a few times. CDR3: CASSRGQVSREQYF. Here the CDR3 DNA reads TGTGCCAGCAGTCGGGGACAGGTTTCTCGGGAGCAGTACTTC. The rearrangement joins TRBV27 to TRBJ2-7; 8 nucleotides align to TRBD1. This CDR3 has 14 residues. V was pared by 5 bases and J by 7 bases, with 10 bases of the junction left unmatched. Germline-derived CDR1 and CDR2 are MNHEY and SMNVEV (reference sequence).

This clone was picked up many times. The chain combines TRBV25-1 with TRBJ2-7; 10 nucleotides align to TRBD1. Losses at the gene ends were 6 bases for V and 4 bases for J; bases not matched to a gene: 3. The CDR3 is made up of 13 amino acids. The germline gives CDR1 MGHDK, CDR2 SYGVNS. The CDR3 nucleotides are TGTGCCAGCAGAGGGACAGGGGTATACGAGCAGTACTTC. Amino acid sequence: CASRGTGVYEQYF.

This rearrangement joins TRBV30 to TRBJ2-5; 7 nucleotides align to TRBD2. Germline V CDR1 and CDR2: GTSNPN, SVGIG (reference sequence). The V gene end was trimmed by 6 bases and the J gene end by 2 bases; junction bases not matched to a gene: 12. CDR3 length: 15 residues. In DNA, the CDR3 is TGTGCCTGCCCGGCGGGGCGGGGGATACAAGAGACCCAGTACTTC. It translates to CACPAGRGIQETQYF.

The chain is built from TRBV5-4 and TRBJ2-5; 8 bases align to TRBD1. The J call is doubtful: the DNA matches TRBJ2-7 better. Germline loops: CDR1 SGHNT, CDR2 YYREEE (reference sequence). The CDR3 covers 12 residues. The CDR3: CASSGTGYEQYF. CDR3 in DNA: TGTGCCAGCAGTGGGACAGGCTACGAGCAGTACTTC.

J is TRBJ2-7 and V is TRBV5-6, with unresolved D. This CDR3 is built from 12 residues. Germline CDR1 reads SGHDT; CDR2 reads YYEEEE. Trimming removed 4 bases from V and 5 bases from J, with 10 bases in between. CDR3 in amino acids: CASSNSWDEQYF. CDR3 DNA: TGTGCCAGCAGCAATAGCTGGGACGAGCAGTACTTC.

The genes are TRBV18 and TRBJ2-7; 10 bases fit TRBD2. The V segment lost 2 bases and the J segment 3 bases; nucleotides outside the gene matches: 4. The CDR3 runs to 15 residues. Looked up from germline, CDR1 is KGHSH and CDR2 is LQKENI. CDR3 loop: CASSPFSSGGYEQYF. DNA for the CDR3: TGTGCCAGCTCACCATTTTCTAGCGGGGGCTACGAGCAGTACTTC. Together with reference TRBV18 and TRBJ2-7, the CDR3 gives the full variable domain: NAGVMQNPRHLVRRRGQEARLRCSPMKGHSHVYWYRQLPEEGLKFMVYLQKENIIDESGMPKERFSAEFPKEGPSILRIQQVVRGDSAAYFCASSPFSSGGYEQYFGPGTRLTVT.

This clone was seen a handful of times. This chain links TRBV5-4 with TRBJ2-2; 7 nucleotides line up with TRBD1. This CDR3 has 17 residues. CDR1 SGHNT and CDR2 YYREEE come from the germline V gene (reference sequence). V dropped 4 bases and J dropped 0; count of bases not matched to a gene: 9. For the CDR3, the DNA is TGTGCCAGCAGCCGAGATGGGACAGCCGCGAACACCGGGGAGCTGTTTTTT. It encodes CASSRDGTAANTGELFF.

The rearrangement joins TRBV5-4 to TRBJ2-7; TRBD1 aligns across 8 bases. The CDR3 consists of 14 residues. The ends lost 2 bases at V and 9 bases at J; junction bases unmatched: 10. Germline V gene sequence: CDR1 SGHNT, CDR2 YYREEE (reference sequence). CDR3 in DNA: TGTGCCAGCAGCTTCCTCGGACAGGGCGAGGGGCAGTACTTC. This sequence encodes CASSFLGQGEGQYF.

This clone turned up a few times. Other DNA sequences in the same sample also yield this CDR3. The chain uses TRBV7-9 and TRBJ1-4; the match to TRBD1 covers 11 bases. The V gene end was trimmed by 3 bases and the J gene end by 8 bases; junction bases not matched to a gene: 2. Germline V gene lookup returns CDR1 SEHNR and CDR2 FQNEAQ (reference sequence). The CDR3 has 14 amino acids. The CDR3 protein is CASSLGQGGEKLFF. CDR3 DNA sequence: TGTGCCAGCAGCTTGGGACAGGGGGGAGAAAAACTGTTTTTT.

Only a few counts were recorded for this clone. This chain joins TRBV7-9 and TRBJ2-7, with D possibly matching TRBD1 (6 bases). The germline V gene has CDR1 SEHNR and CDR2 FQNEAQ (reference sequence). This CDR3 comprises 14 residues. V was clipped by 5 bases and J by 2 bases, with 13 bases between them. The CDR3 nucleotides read TGTGCCAGCAGCCCAAACAGGGAGACCTACGAGCAGTACTTC. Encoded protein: CASSPNRETYEQYF.

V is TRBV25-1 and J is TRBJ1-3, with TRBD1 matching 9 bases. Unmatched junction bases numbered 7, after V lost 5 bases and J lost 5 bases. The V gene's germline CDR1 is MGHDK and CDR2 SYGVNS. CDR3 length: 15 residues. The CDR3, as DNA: TGTGCCAGCAGTAACCTACAGGGGGCGAGAAACACCATATATTTT. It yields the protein CASSNLQGARNTIYF.